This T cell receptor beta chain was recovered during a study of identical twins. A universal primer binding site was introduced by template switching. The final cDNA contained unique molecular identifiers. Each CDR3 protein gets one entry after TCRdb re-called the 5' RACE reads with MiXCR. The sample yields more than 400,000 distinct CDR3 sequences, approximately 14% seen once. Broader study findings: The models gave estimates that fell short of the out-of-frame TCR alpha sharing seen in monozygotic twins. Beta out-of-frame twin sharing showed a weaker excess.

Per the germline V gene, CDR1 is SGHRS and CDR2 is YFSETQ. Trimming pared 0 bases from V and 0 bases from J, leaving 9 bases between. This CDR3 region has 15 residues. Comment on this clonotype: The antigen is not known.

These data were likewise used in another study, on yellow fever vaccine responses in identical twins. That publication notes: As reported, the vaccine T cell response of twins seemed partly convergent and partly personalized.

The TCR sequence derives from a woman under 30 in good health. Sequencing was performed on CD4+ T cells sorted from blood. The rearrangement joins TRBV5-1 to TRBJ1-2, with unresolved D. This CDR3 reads CASSLDPGANYGYTF. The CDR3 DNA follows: TGCGCCAGCAGCTTGGATCCAGGCGCTAACTATGGCTACACCTTC.